This is a list of T cell receptor beta chains from one sample in a study of a mutant IDH1 vaccine in newly diagnosed glioma. This table comes from immunoSEQ multiplex PCR, and its TCRdb copy is limited to in-frame clones, with some not included. Of 27,000 or so clones in the sample, 79% are singletons; the top ten hold approximately 7%. The antigens of these receptors remain unknown. The sequencing here drew on PBMCs, taken from a glioma patient whose treatment included an IDH1 peptide vaccine. The receptors derive from a man aged 35 to 55 with glioma. Some clones in this sample may be carry-over from other donors' samples. The CDR3 runs from the conserved cysteine through the conserved F or W. D genes are given only for firm matches. The size field is filled for only some rows; it gives once, few, many or a size class.

abundance: NA; v_gene: TRBV6-1; j_gene: TRBJ2-1; d_gene: TRBD1; CDR3nt: TGTGCCAGCGAAACCGGGACAGGGGGCTTCAATGAGCAGTTCTTC; CDR3aa: CASETGTGGFNEQFF
abundance: few; v_gene: TRBV5-4; j_gene: TRBJ1-1; d_gene: TRBD1; CDR3nt: TGTGCCAGCAGCTTGGGGGCCGGGACAGGTTTGAACACTGAAGCTTTCTTT; CDR3aa: CASSLGAGTGLNTEAFF
abundance: NA; v_gene: TRBV14; j_gene: TRBJ2-7; d_gene: NA; CDR3nt: TGTGCCAGCAGCCCCCGGGCCGGCGGCGAGCAGTACTTC; CDR3aa: CASSPRAGGEQYF
abundance: NA; v_gene: TRBV28; j_gene: TRBJ1-4; d_gene: NA; CDR3nt: TGTGCCAGCAGTTTACGGGGAGCAACTAATGAAAAACTGTTTTTT; CDR3aa: CASSLRGATNEKLFF
abundance: NA; v_gene: TRBV7-2; j_gene: TRBJ2-7; d_gene: NA; CDR3nt: TGTGCCAGCAGCTTTGGAACAGGGAGCGGCGAGCAGTACTTC; CDR3aa: CASSFGTGSGEQYF
abundance: NA; v_gene: TRBV30; j_gene: TRBJ2-1; d_gene: TRBD1; CDR3nt: TGTGCCTGGGGATCCGGGACAGGGGGCAATGAGCAGTTCTTC; CDR3aa: CAWGSGTGGNEQFF
abundance: NA; v_gene: TRBV7-7; j_gene: TRBJ2-2; d_gene: NA; CDR3nt: TGTGCCAGCAGCTTAGACCAGTCAACCGGGGAGCTGTTTTTT; CDR3aa: CASSLDQSTGELFF
abundance: medium-sized; v_gene: TRBV5-4; j_gene: TRBJ2-3; d_gene: NA; CDR3nt: TGTGCCAGCAGCTCCGATTGGAGTACGCAGTATTTT; CDR3aa: CASSSDWSTQYF
abundance: NA; v_gene: TRBV7-9; j_gene: TRBJ2-7; d_gene: NA; CDR3nt: TGTGCCAGCAGCCCCGGGACGAAATACGAGCAGTACTTC; CDR3aa: CASSPGTKYEQYF
abundance: NA; v_gene: TRBV9; j_gene: TRBJ2-3; d_gene: TRBD1; CDR3nt: TGTGCCAGCAGCGGAGAGGGGGCGGGAGATACGCAGTATTTT; CDR3aa: CASSGEGAGDTQYF
abundance: few; v_gene: TRBV30; j_gene: TRBJ1-6; d_gene: NA; CDR3nt: TGTGCCTGGACCCCGGGACGAGATAATTCACCCCTCCACTTT; CDR3aa: CAWTPGRDNSPLHF
abundance: NA; v_gene: TRBV5-1; j_gene: TRBJ1-4; d_gene: NA; CDR3nt: TGCGCCAGCAGCCCGTTTGGAGGTGGTGAAAAACTGTTTTTT; CDR3aa: CASSPFGGGEKLFF
abundance: few; v_gene: TRBV7-9; j_gene: TRBJ2-3; d_gene: TRBD2; CDR3nt: TGTGCCAGCAGCTCCCGAGCGGGGGCGAGCACAGATACGCAGTATTTT; CDR3aa: CASSSRAGASTDTQYF
abundance: NA; v_gene: TRBV27; j_gene: TRBJ1-1; d_gene: NA; CDR3nt: TGTGCCAGCAGCCACGGGGCCCCGATCGAAGCTTTCTTT; CDR3aa: CASSHGAPIEAFF
abundance: NA; v_gene: TRBV20-1; j_gene: TRBJ1-4; d_gene: TRBD1; CDR3nt: TGCAGTACGGGACAGGTTGAAAAACTGTTTTTT; CDR3aa: CSTGQVEKLFF
abundance: NA; v_gene: TRBV10-3; j_gene: TRBJ1-2; d_gene: TRBD1; CDR3nt: TGTGCCACCTCAGACAGGGAAAAGATTAACTATGGCTACACCTTC; CDR3aa: CATSDREKINYGYTF
abundance: NA; v_gene: TRBV30; j_gene: TRBJ1-1; d_gene: TRBD1; CDR3nt: TGTGCCTGGCTCGGACAGGGGGCAGTTGAAGCTTTCTTT; CDR3aa: CAWLGQGAVEAFF
abundance: NA; v_gene: TRBV19; j_gene: TRBJ1-4; d_gene: NA; CDR3nt: TGTGCCAGTATGAGGACAGTTAATGAAAAACTGTTTTTT; CDR3aa: CASMRTVNEKLFF
abundance: NA; v_gene: TRBV11-2; j_gene: TRBJ2-3; d_gene: NA; CDR3nt: TGTGCCAGCAGCTTAGTAGGGGGCACAGATACGCAGTATTTT; CDR3aa: CASSLVGGTDTQYF
abundance: NA; v_gene: TRBV30; j_gene: TRBJ1-5; d_gene: NA; CDR3nt: TGTGCCTGGAGTGAGGGAGTGGGGCCAGGGAATCATCAGCCCCAGCATTTT; CDR3aa: CAWSEGVGPGNHQPQHF
abundance: NA; v_gene: TRBV10-3; j_gene: TRBJ2-1; d_gene: TRBD2; CDR3nt: TGTGCCACCCGTCGGGAGTCTAGCGGGGGGTTCTACAATGAGCAGTTCTTC; CDR3aa: CATRRESSGGFYNEQFF
abundance: NA; v_gene: TRBV7-2; j_gene: TRBJ2-7; d_gene: NA; CDR3nt: TGTGCCAGCACCCCCGTGGCAGGGGCCGGCTACGAGCAGTACTTC; CDR3aa: CASTPVAGAGYEQYF
abundance: NA; v_gene: TRBV9; j_gene: TRBJ1-3; d_gene: TRBD1; CDR3nt: TGTGCCAGCAGCACACGACAGGGGTCTGGAAACACCATATATTTT; CDR3aa: CASSTRQGSGNTIYF
abundance: NA; v_gene: TRBV4-1; j_gene: TRBJ2-1; d_gene: NA; CDR3nt: TGCGCCAGCAGCCTCCGAACCCCGGGGGTCGAGTACAATGAGCAGTTCTTC; CDR3aa: CASSLRTPGVEYNEQFF
abundance: few; v_gene: TRBV18; j_gene: TRBJ2-3; d_gene: TRBD2; CDR3nt: TGTGCCAGCTCATCTGCGGGAGGCCCAGATACGCAGTATTTT; CDR3aa: CASSSAGGPDTQYF
abundance: once; v_gene: TRBV9; j_gene: TRBJ2-1; d_gene: TRBD2; CDR3nt: TGTGCCAGCAGCTTCCCTAGCGGGGCCTACAATGAGCAGTTCTTC; CDR3aa: CASSFPSGAYNEQFF
abundance: once; v_gene: TRBV11-2; j_gene: TRBJ1-1; d_gene: NA; CDR3nt: TGTGCCAGCAGCTTGTCGCGGGGACTTTCTGAAGCTTTCTTT; CDR3aa: CASSLSRGLSEAFF
abundance: NA; v_gene: TRBV5-4; j_gene: TRBJ2-7; d_gene: NA; CDR3nt: TGTGCCAGCAGCTTGGGCGGGAAACCCTACGAGCAGTACTTC; CDR3aa: CASSLGGKPYEQYF
abundance: NA; v_gene: TRBV7-7; j_gene: TRBJ2-5; d_gene: TRBD2; CDR3nt: TGTGCTAGCAGCCATGGGGGGGGAGAGACCCAGTACTTC; CDR3aa: CASSHGGGETQYF
abundance: NA; v_gene: TRBV6-1; j_gene: TRBJ2-7; d_gene: NA; CDR3nt: TGTGCCAGCAGTGATCAGGGTAGGGGGTCCTACGAGCAGTACTTC; CDR3aa: CASSDQGRGSYEQYF
abundance: NA; v_gene: TRBV7-8; j_gene: TRBJ1-1; d_gene: TRBD1; CDR3nt: TGTGCCAGCAGCTGGTGGGAGGGGGCCCCTGAAGCTTTCTTT; CDR3aa: CASSWWEGAPEAFF
abundance: few; v_gene: TRBV19; j_gene: TRBJ1-2; d_gene: NA; CDR3nt: TGTGCCAGTGGTCAGCTCGGGGGACGAAAATATGGCTACACCTTC; CDR3aa: CASGQLGGRKYGYTF
abundance: NA; v_gene: TRBV6-5; j_gene: TRBJ2-2; d_gene: NA; CDR3nt: TGTGCCAGCAGCTTGGGGGCGGGGGTCGGCGGGGAGCTGTTTTTT; CDR3aa: CASSLGAGVGGELFF
abundance: NA; v_gene: TRBV19; j_gene: TRBJ1-1; d_gene: NA; CDR3nt: TGTGCCAGTAGTATTGGGGGGGCGCGTCCGGACACTGAAGCTTTCTTT; CDR3aa: CASSIGGARPDTEAFF
abundance: NA; v_gene: TRBV6-1; j_gene: TRBJ1-3; d_gene: NA; CDR3nt: TGTGCCAGCAGGCTCTACCACGATCGAAACACCATATATTTT; CDR3aa: CASRLYHDRNTIYF
abundance: NA; v_gene: TRBV6-1; j_gene: TRBJ1-2; d_gene: TRBD1; CDR3nt: TGTGCCAGCAGCGGACAGGGGGCGAAAGGAGGCTACACCTTC; CDR3aa: CASSGQGAKGGYTF
abundance: once; v_gene: TRBV5-8; j_gene: TRBJ1-2; d_gene: NA; CDR3nt: TGTGCCAGCAGCCCCGCCGCCAAGCGAGGCTACACCTTC; CDR3aa: CASSPAAKRGYTF
abundance: once; v_gene: TRBV6-5; j_gene: TRBJ1-2; d_gene: NA; CDR3nt: TGTGCCAGCAGTTACACGGGGACCTCGATAGCTGGTGGCTACACCTTC; CDR3aa: CASSYTGTSIAGGYTF
abundance: few; v_gene: TRBV5-6; j_gene: TRBJ2-7; d_gene: TRBD1; CDR3nt: TGTGCCAGCAGGGGGACAGGGGACGAGCAGTACTTC; CDR3aa: CASRGTGDEQYF
abundance: large; v_gene: TRBV29-1; j_gene: TRBJ1-2; d_gene: TRBD1; CDR3nt: TGCAGCGTTGAAGCCTGGGACAGGTCCCCTTATGGCTACACCTTC; CDR3aa: CSVEAWDRSPYGYTF
abundance: NA; v_gene: TRBV18; j_gene: TRBJ1-5; d_gene: NA; CDR3nt: TGTGCCAGCTCACCACCAGGGGCCGACCGTTTTCAGCCCCAGCATTTT; CDR3aa: CASSPPGADRFQPQHF
abundance: NA; v_gene: TRBV5-6; j_gene: TRBJ2-5; d_gene: NA; CDR3nt: TGTGCCAGCAGCTTCCCAGCGGAGGGCCAAGAGACCCAGTACTTC; CDR3aa: CASSFPAEGQETQYF
abundance: NA; v_gene: TRBV7-6; j_gene: TRBJ1-5; d_gene: NA; CDR3nt: TGTGCCAGCAGCTTAGCGGATAGTCAGCCCCAGCATTTT; CDR3aa: CASSLADSQPQHF
abundance: NA; v_gene: TRBV7-8; j_gene: TRBJ1-3; d_gene: TRBD1; CDR3nt: TGTGCCAGCAGCCCCAGACTGACAGGGCTAGGAAACACCATATATTTT; CDR3aa: CASSPRLTGLGNTIYF
abundance: NA; v_gene: TRBV2; j_gene: TRBJ2-5; d_gene: TRBD1; CDR3nt: TGTGCCAGCACCTCGAGGGTACAGGGGGCGTTTTATCGCCAAGAGACCCAGTACTTC; CDR3aa: CASTSRVQGAFYRQETQYF
abundance: NA; v_gene: TRBV6-1; j_gene: TRBJ2-7; d_gene: TRBD1; CDR3nt: TGTGCCAGCAGTTTGGACAGGGGTTCCTACGAGCAGTACTTC; CDR3aa: CASSLDRGSYEQYF
abundance: NA; v_gene: TRBV10-2; j_gene: TRBJ1-5; d_gene: NA; CDR3nt: TGCGCCAGCAGTGTTCCAGGGAGCAATCAGCCCCAGCATTTT; CDR3aa: CASSVPGSNQPQHF
abundance: NA; v_gene: TRBV5-1; j_gene: TRBJ1-6; d_gene: TRBD1; CDR3nt: TGCGCCAGCGCGCAGGGGGATGGAGGAGGGTCACCCCTCCACTTT; CDR3aa: CASAQGDGGGSPLHF
abundance: NA; v_gene: TRBV5-5; j_gene: TRBJ1-2; d_gene: TRBD1; CDR3nt: TGTGCCAGCAGCTTTACAGGGGATGGAATAGATGGCTACACCTTC; CDR3aa: CASSFTGDGIDGYTF
abundance: NA; v_gene: TRBV6-6; j_gene: TRBJ2-2; d_gene: NA; CDR3nt: TGTGCCAGCAGTTACTCGAGAGACCGGGCCGGGGAGCTGTTTTTT; CDR3aa: CASSYSRDRAGELFF
abundance: NA; v_gene: TRBV7-3; j_gene: TRBJ1-2; d_gene: TRBD1; CDR3nt: TGTGCCAGCAGCACCACAGGGGACGGGCGCTACACCTTC; CDR3aa: CASSTTGDGRYTF
abundance: NA; v_gene: TRBV5-1; j_gene: TRBJ2-7; d_gene: NA; CDR3nt: TGCGCCAGCAGCCCCAGGGGAGGGAGCTCCTACGAGCAGTACTTC; CDR3aa: CASSPRGGSSYEQYF
abundance: NA; v_gene: TRBV13; j_gene: TRBJ1-2; d_gene: NA; CDR3nt: TGTGCCAGCAGCTTAGCGCAGAACTATGGCTACACCTTC; CDR3aa: CASSLAQNYGYTF
abundance: NA; v_gene: TRBV9; j_gene: TRBJ1-2; d_gene: TRBD1; CDR3nt: TGTGCCAGCAGCTACAGGGGCGGATTTGGCTACACCTTC; CDR3aa: CASSYRGGFGYTF
abundance: NA; v_gene: TRBV6-1; j_gene: TRBJ1-5; d_gene: NA; CDR3nt: TGTGCCAGCACTCACAATGTGGGGGATCAGCCCCAGCATTTT; CDR3aa: CASTHNVGDQPQHF
abundance: few; v_gene: TRBV6-1; j_gene: TRBJ1-1; d_gene: NA; CDR3nt: TGTGCCAGCAGTGGACAAACGAACACTGAAGCTTTCTTT; CDR3aa: CASSGQTNTEAFF
abundance: few; v_gene: TRBV7-7; j_gene: TRBJ2-2; d_gene: NA; CDR3nt: TGTGCTAGCAGCCAACAGGGTCGGACCGGGGAGCTGTTTTTT; CDR3aa: CASSQQGRTGELFF
abundance: NA; v_gene: TRBV18; j_gene: TRBJ2-7; d_gene: NA; CDR3nt: TGTGCCAGCTCACAGGGCTCCTACGAGCAGTACTTC; CDR3aa: CASSQGSYEQYF
abundance: NA; v_gene: TRBV5-1; j_gene: TRBJ2-3; d_gene: NA; CDR3nt: TGCGCCAGCAGCTGGGGGAATCCCCAGGGAGATACGCAGTATTTT; CDR3aa: CASSWGNPQGDTQYF